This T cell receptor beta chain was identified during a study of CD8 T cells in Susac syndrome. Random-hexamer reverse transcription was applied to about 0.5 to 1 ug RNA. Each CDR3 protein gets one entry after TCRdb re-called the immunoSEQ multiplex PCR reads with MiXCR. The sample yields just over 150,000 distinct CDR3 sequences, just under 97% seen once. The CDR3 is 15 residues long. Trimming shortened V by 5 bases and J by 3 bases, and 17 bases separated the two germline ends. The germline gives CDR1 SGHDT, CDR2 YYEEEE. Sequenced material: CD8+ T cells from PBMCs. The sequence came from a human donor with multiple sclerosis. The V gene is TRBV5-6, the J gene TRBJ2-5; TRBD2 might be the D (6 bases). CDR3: CASSPRIRREETQYF. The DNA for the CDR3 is TGTGCCAGCAGTCCGAGGATACGGAGGGAAGAGACCCAGTACTTC.